Below are 15 T cell receptor beta chains sequenced from a single sample in a study of blood T cell repertoires in COVID-19 (TCRdb year 2020). The library relied on the immunoSEQ multiplex PCR assay. TCRdb holds this immuneACCESS table with in-frame rearrangements only. Some clones are missing; in checked studies, unresolved V genes explain under half, and the rest has no known cause. Within this sample are some 190,000 clones, with 80% of them counted one time only. Roughly an eighth of the sample lies in the top ten. The sample comprised PBMCs or T cells enriched from blood (not recorded which). The receptors were sampled from a man aged 60 to 69 who had been exposed to COVID-19.

Only a few counts were recorded for this clone. As DNA, the CDR3 is TGTGCCAGCAGCTCTCCAGCGGGCAGTTACACTGAAGCTTTCTTT. It encodes CASSSPAGSYTEAFF. The chain has TRBV5-6 and TRBJ1-1, with unresolved D. The CDR3 consists of 15 residues. Germline lookup yields CDR1 SGHDT and CDR2 YYEEEE. Trimming shortened V by 3 bases and J by 3 bases, and 15 bases separated the two germline ends.

The chain has TRBV6-5 and TRBJ1-5; 10 nucleotides align to TRBD1. The germline CDR1 and CDR2 sequences are MNHEY and SVGAGI. The V gene end was trimmed by 4 bases and the J gene end by 5 bases; junction bases not matched to a gene: 5. There are 15 residues in the CDR3. CDR3 residues: CASSWTGGYDQPQHF. The CDR3 nucleotides read TGTGCCAGCAGTTGGACAGGGGGGTATGATCAGCCCCAGCATTTT.

The chain recombines TRBV19 with TRBJ2-7, with D unresolved. V was shortened by 1 base and J by 0 bases, with 10 bases between the two germline ends. This CDR3 is 15 amino acids long. Looked up from germline, CDR1 is LNHDA and CDR2 is SQIVND (reference sequence). The CDR3 protein is CASSIATGSSYEQYF. As DNA, the CDR3 is TGTGCCAGTAGTATAGCAACTGGTAGCTCCTACGAGCAGTACTTC. Filled out from reference TRBV19 and TRBJ2-7, the complete variable domain reads DGGITQSPKYLFRKEGQNVTLSCEQNLNHDAMYWYRQDPGQGLRLIYYSQIVNDFQKGDIAEGYSVSREKKESFPLTVTSAQKNPTAFYLCASSIATGSSYEQYFGPGTRLTVT.

The CDR3 reads CASSLTITGELFF. The CDR3 nucleotides read TGCGCCAGCAGCTTAACAATCACCGGGGAGCTGTTTTTT. The chain combines TRBV5-1 with TRBJ2-2; D is uncertain. The germline V and J ends were trimmed by 2 bases and 4 bases, with 6 bases remaining between them. Germline V CDR1 and CDR2: SGHRS, YFSETQ. The CDR3 is 13 residues long.

V is TRBV11-3 and J is TRBJ2-5; TRBD1 is a possible D gene (6 bases). This CDR3 comprises 14 residues. Germline V gene data show CDR1 as SGHNT and CDR2 as YENEEA. V was shortened by 1 base and J by 7 bases, with 13 bases between the two germline ends. The chain's CDR3 is CASSLAQGVGTQYF. The DNA of the CDR3 is TGTGCCAGCAGCTTAGCACAGGGTGTTGGGACCCAGTACTTC.

The chain combines TRBV2 with TRBJ2-1; 8 nucleotides align to TRBD1. Germline CDR1 SNHLY, CDR2 FYNNEI. V shed 5 bases and J 6 bases; nucleotides not matched to a gene: 9. The CDR3 sequence is 15 residues long. CDR3 amino acids: CASSQFQGAGNEQFF. The CDR3 bases are TGTGCCAGCAGTCAGTTTCAGGGGGCGGGCAATGAGCAGTTCTTC.

The chain joins TRBV7-2 to TRBJ2-1; TRBD2 aligns across 9 bases. The CDR3 is 17 residues long. Germline trimming cut 2 bases from V and 0 bases from J; bases unmatched to any gene: 5. CDR1 and CDR2 (germline): SGHTA, FQGNSA. CDR3 sequence (DNA): TGTGCCAGCAGCTTACAAGCGGGAGGTACCTCCTACAATGAGCAGTTCTTC. It encodes CASSLQAGGTSYNEQFF.

This clone has a handful of counts. The genes are TRBV6-1 and TRBJ2-1; 10 bases are a match to TRBD1. With V trimmed by 4 bases and J by 12 bases, 18 bases remained unmatched. The CDR3 loop spans 17 amino acids. Germline values: CDR1 MNHNS, CDR2 SASEGT. The CDR3 region has the DNA TGTGCCAGCAGTGGAGCAACATCCGGACAGGGGGTCGGTTCGCAGTTCTTC. Translating it yields CASSGATSGQGVGSQFF.

This sequence joins TRBV7-2 and TRBJ1-2; D is possibly TRBD1 (5 bases). The V end lost 1 base, the J end lost 7 bases, and 16 bases lay between the germline ends. The CDR3 has 15 residues. The V gene's germline CDR1 is SGHTA and CDR2 FQGNSA. The DNA of the CDR3 is TGTGCCAGCAGCTTAGGACCGGGACTACCTCCTGGCTACACCTTC. Translated, it gives CASSLGPGLPPGYTF.

This clone was found a few times. This sequence joins TRBV5-4 and TRBJ2-7, with 8 bases aligning to TRBD1. Germline V gene sequence: CDR1 SGHNT, CDR2 YYREEE (reference sequence). The CDR3 runs 14 residues. Trimming cost V 3 bases and J 1 base; bases outside gene matches: 3. The CDR3 loop is CASSSTGESYEQYF. The CDR3, as DNA: TGTGCCAGCAGCTCGACAGGGGAGTCCTACGAGCAGTACTTC.

J is TRBJ2-1 and V is TRBV24-1; TRBD1 agrees at 8 bases. CDR1 KGHDR and CDR2 SFDVKD come from the germline V gene. The CDR3 is 18 residues long. After removal of 4 bases from V and 1 base from J, the junction contained 11 bases not matched to a gene. CDR3 loop: CATSDRPSQGGSYNEQFF. CDR3 sequence (DNA): TGTGCCACCAGTGACCGACCTTCACAGGGGGGTTCCTACAATGAGCAGTTCTTC.

The chain carries TRBV24-1 and TRBJ2-3, with TRBD1 matching 11 bases. Germline V gives CDR1 KGHDR, CDR2 SFDVKD. The CDR3 runs 16 residues. Trimming cost V 4 bases and J 7 bases; bases outside gene matches: 9. The CDR3 spells CATSEPRTGGGNTQYF. Written as DNA, the CDR3 is TGTGCCACCAGTGAACCTCGGACAGGGGGCGGCAATACGCAGTATTTT.

As concerns this clone: Additional DNA sequences in this sample encode the identical CDR3. This chain joins TRBV24-1 and TRBJ2-1, with a weak D call TRBD1 (6 bases). This CDR3 contains 15 residues. Per the germline V gene, CDR1 is KGHDR and CDR2 is SFDVKD. V lost 4 bases and J 0 bases, leaving 9 bases between the germline ends. CDR3 nucleotide sequence: TGTGCCACCAGTGACCAGACAGGCTCCTACAATGAGCAGTTCTTC. It specifies CATSDQTGSYNEQFF.

With respect to this clone: A single base separates this from a much larger clone, so it may be a read error. The rearrangement joins TRBV2 to TRBJ1-2, with 8 nucleotides matching TRBD1. The CDR3 consists of 13 residues. V gave up 7 bases and J gave up 4 bases; unmatched junction bases: 5. Germline values: CDR1 SNHLY, CDR2 FYNNEI. Written as DNA, the CDR3 is TGTGCCAGCAATACTCAGGGGGCCTATGGCTACACCTTC. This translates into CASNTQGAYGYTF.

The rearrangement links TRBV3-1 (or the pseudogene TRBV3-2) to TRBJ1-4, with TRBD1 matching over 9 bases. From germline, CDR1 is LGHDT and CDR2 YNNKEL (reference sequence). The CDR3 is 15 amino acids. The trim removed 5 bases at V and 10 bases at J, leaving 11 bases unmatched. CDR3 sequence: CASSSTGTGSVKLFF. The CDR3 DNA follows: TGTGCCAGCAGCTCAACCGGGACAGGGAGCGTAAAACTGTTTTTT.